This TCR beta chain came from a study of metastatic and nonmetastatic thyroid tumors. Study summary: Where malignant and benign thyroid patients were concerned, repertoires were compared across blood and tumor or nodule tissue.

Authors' processing steps: Clinicopathological groups differed in CDR3, with these differences serving to build a distant-metastasis classifier for papillary thyroid cancer. TCRdb re-processed the PCR reads through MiXCR. In this record, the V and J calls reflect TCRdb's handling and not the investigators' own analysis. The profile covers about 82,000 clones, with around 12% appearing a single time and approximately 8.8% taken by the ten largest. Each patient came to thyroid surgery without any prior treatment (of any kind). This clone was counted many times. The antigen is not known. The CDR3 length is 19 residues. CDR1 is SGHTA, CDR2 FQGNSA, per germline. J gave up 4 bases and V 1 base, and 15 bases lay outside the gene matches. Notes on the study in general: Malignant thyroid tumors reportedly had TCR beta diversity that was significantly higher than in benign nodules, in blood and tumor.

The chain joins TRBV7-2 to TRBJ2-3; TRBD1 agrees at 9 bases. The clonotype originates from a female donor with papillary thyroid cancer or a benign thyroid nodule (not recorded which). Some clones in this sample may be carry-over from other donors' samples. Sample: tumor tissue. CDR3 protein: CASSLGSNSRDRESDTQYF. CDR3 sequence (DNA): TGTGCCAGCAGCTTAGGGTCCAACTCCCGGGACAGGGAATCAGATACGCAGTATTTT.